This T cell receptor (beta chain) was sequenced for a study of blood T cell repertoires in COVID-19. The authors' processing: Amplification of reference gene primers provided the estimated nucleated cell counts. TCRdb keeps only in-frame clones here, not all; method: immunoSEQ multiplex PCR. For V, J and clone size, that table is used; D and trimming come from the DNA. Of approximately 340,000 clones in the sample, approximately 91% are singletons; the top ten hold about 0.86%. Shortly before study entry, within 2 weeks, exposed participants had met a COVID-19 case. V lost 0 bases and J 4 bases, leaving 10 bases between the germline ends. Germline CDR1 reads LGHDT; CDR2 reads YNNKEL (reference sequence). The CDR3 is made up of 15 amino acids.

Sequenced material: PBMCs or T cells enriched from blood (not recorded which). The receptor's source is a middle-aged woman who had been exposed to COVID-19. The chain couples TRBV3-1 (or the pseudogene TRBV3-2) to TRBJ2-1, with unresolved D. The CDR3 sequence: CASSQDGAFYNEQFF. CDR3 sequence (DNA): TGTGCCAGCAGCCAAGACGGAGCCTTTTACAATGAGCAGTTCTTC.